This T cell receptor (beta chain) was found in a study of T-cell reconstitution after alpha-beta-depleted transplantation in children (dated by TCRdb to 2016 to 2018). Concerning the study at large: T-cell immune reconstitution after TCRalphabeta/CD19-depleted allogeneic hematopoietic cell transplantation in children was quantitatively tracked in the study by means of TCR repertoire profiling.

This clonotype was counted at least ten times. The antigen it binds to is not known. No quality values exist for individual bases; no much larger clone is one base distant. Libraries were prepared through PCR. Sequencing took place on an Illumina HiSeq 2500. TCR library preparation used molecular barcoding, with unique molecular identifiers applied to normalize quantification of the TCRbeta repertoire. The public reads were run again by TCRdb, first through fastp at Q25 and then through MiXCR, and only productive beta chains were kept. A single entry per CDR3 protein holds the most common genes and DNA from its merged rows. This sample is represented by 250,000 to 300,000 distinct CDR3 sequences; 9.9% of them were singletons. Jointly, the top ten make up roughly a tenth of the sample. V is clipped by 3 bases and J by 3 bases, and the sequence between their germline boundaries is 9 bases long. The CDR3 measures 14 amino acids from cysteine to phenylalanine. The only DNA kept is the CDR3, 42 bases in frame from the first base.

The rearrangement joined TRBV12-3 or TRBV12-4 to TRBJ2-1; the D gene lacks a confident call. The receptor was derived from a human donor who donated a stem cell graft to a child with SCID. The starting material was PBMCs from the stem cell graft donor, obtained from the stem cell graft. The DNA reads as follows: TGTGCCAGCAGTTTTGAGAACCGCTACAATGAGCAGTTCTTC. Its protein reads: CASSFENRYNEQFF.